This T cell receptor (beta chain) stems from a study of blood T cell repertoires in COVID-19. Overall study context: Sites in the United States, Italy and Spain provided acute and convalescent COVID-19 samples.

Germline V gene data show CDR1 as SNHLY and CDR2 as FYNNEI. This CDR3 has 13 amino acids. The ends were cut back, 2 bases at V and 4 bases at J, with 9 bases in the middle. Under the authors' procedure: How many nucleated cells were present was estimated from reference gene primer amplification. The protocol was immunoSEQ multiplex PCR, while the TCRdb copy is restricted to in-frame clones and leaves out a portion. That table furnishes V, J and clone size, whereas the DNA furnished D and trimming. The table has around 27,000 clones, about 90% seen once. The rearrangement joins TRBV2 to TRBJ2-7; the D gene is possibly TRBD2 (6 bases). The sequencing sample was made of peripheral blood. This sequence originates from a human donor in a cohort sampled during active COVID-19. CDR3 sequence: CASSELGGYEQYF. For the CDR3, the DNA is TGTGCCAGCAGTGAATTGGGGGGATACGAGCAGTACTTC.